The 21 T cell receptor beta chains below come from one sample, sequenced in a study of shared clonotypes between healthy human individuals. Here immunoSEQ multiplex PCR was the method, and the copy in TCRdb shows in-frame clones only, minus some. The table lists over 2 million clones, under 95% of them singletons, with 0.3% to 0.4% in the top ten. Sequencing used naive CD4+ T cells from PBMCs. Regarding subset: CD45RA+ positively selected. The receptors derive from a man aged 18 to 29 in good health. Some clones in this sample may be carry-over from other donors' samples.

The V and J genes are TRBV5-6 and TRBJ2-1; perhaps TRBD1 as D (6 bases). Germline CDR1 and CDR2: SGHDT and YYEEEE. The CDR3 has 14 amino acids. V gave up 4 bases and J gave up 6 bases, with 14 bases separating them. CDR3 protein: CASSLTDRLNEQFF. CDR3 bases: TGTGCCAGCAGCCTCACGGACAGACTCAATGAGCAGTTCTTC.

The sample holds a few counts of this clone. V gene TRBV4-1 combines with J gene TRBJ1-5, with 9 bases lining up with TRBD1. The junction had 4 bases not matched to a gene; V was cut back by 0 bases and J by 7 bases. This CDR3 contains 15 residues. The germline V gene has CDR1 MGHRA and CDR2 YSYEKL. CDR3 in DNA: TGCGCCAGCAGCCAAGATAAGGGACAGGGACAGCCCCAGCATTTT. Its translation: CASSQDKGQGQPQHF.

The CDR3 nucleotides are TGTGCCAGCAGTTACTCCCGGACAGGGGGCTGGAATGAGCAGTTCTTC. It yields the protein CASSYSRTGGWNEQFF. This chain uses TRBV6-5 with TRBJ2-1; 11 bases are shared with TRBD1. The CDR3 is made up of 16 amino acids. The germline gives CDR1 MNHEY, CDR2 SVGAGI. The trim removed 0 bases at V and 7 bases at J, leaving 5 bases unmatched.

The V gene is TRBV7-9, the J gene TRBJ2-7; a possible D gene is TRBD2 (5 bases). V lost 4 bases and J lost 5, with 6 bases in between. The CDR3 length is 11 residues. Germline V CDR1 and CDR2: SEHNR, FQNEAQ (reference sequence). As DNA, the CDR3 is TGTGCCAGCAGCTCGGGGAACGAGCAGTACTTC. Amino acid sequence: CASSSGNEQYF.

The J gene is TRBJ2-1, the V gene TRBV9; the match to TRBD2 covers 10 bases. This CDR3 region has 13 residues. The J segment lost 4 bases and the V segment lost 7 bases, leaving 2 bases of the junction unmatched. The germline gives CDR1 SGDLS, CDR2 YYNGEE. CDR3 sequence: CASGLAEYNEQFF. The CDR3 bases are TGTGCCAGCGGACTAGCGGAATACAATGAGCAGTTCTTC.

The V gene is TRBV9, the J gene TRBJ2-6, with D perhaps matching TRBD1 (6 bases). Trimming shortened V by 4 bases and J by 0 bases, and 17 bases separated the two germline ends. This CDR3 is 18 amino acids long. Germline V gives CDR1 SGDLS, CDR2 YYNGEE. The CDR3 loop is CASSPKPGVISGANVLTF. As DNA, the CDR3 is TGTGCCAGCAGCCCCAAGCCAGGGGTGATCTCTGGGGCCAACGTCCTGACTTTC.

The chain has TRBV18 and TRBJ2-1, with TRBD2 matching 8 bases. The length of the CDR3 is 14 residues. The junction had 10 bases not matched to a gene; V was cut back by 6 bases and J by 9 bases. Looked up from germline, CDR1 is KGHSH and CDR2 is LQKENI. The CDR3 DNA reads TGTGCCAGCTCTCGGGGGGGACTAGAGGCTGAGCAGTTCTTC. Residues: CASSRGGLEAEQFF.

V gene TRBV5-1 combines with J gene TRBJ1-4; 7 bases are a match to TRBD1. The CDR3 totals 15 residues. The junction had 8 bases not matched to a gene; V was cut back by 4 bases and J by 5 bases. Per germline, CDR1 SGHRS and CDR2 YFSETQ. CDR3: CASSVLGTENEKLFF. As DNA, the CDR3 is TGCGCCAGCAGCGTCTTGGGGACAGAAAATGAAAAACTGTTTTTT. Looking up the rest from reference TRBV5-1 and TRBJ1-4 gives the full variable domain: KAGVTQTPRYLIKTRGQQVTLSCSPISGHRSVSWYQQTPGQGLQFLFEYFSETQRNKGNFPGRFSGRQFSNSRSEMNVSTLELGDSALYLCASSVLGTENEKLFFGSGTQLSVL.

This clone came up once. The chain joins TRBV11-2 to TRBJ2-5; D is unclear. V lost 6 bases to trimming and J lost 1 base, with 6 bases between them. Germline V gene lookup returns CDR1 SGHAT and CDR2 FQNNGV. The CDR3 sequence is 12 residues long. CDR3 loop: CASRIGQETQYF. Written as DNA, the CDR3 is TGTGCCAGCAGGATTGGCCAAGAGACCCAGTACTTC.

J is TRBJ2-7 and V is TRBV29-1; D might be TRBD1 or TRBD2, each matching 5 bases. Trimming took off 4 bases at V and 2 bases at J, with 9 bases between the two ends. This CDR3 contains 12 residues. Germline-derived CDR1 and CDR2 are SQVTM and ANQGSEA. The CDR3 nucleotides are TGCAGCGTTGGGGACCTAACCTACGAGCAGTACTTC. Translation: CSVGDLTYEQYF.

Here the CDR3 reads CASSYSLGQSVYGYTF. CDR3 in DNA: TGTGCCAGCAGTTACTCGCTGGGACAGAGTGTCTATGGCTACACCTTC. This chain uses TRBV6-5 with TRBJ1-2; 7 bases align to TRBD1. The CDR3 covers 16 residues. V lost 0 bases and J lost 4; bases outside the gene matches: 8. Per the germline V gene, CDR1 is MNHEY and CDR2 is SVGAGI.

This chain joins TRBV6-1 and TRBJ2-1; D gene uncertain. The CDR3 is 16 amino acids. V was shortened by 2 bases and J by 9 bases, with 20 bases between the two germline ends. Looked up from germline, CDR1 is MNHNS and CDR2 is SASEGT. CDR3 sequence reads: CASSERVGALSFEQFF. The CDR3, as DNA: TGTGCCAGCAGTGAACGTGTGGGCGCTTTGTCGTTTGAGCAGTTCTTC.

This chain joins TRBV28 and TRBJ2-4; 8 nucleotides align to TRBD1. Germline values: CDR1 MDHEN, CDR2 SYDVKM. Trimming removed 6 bases from V and 1 base from J; junction bases left unmatched: 5. The CDR3 totals 15 residues. Here the CDR3 reads CASRDRDFAKNIQYF. In DNA, the CDR3 is TGTGCCAGCAGGGACAGGGATTTCGCCAAAAACATTCAGTACTTC. The full variable domain, its missing parts supplied by reference TRBV28 and TRBJ2-4, is DVKVTQSSRYLVKRTGEKVFLECVQDMDHENMFWYRQDPGLGLRLIYFSYDVKMKEKGDIPEGYSVSREKKERFSLILESASTNQTSMYLCASRDRDFAKNIQYFGAGTRLSVL.

Note on this clone: This same CDR3 is encoded by further DNA sequences in the sample. CDR3 loop: CASNGETQYF. The DNA of the CDR3 is TGTGCCAGCAACGGGGAGACCCAGTACTTC. The chain links TRBV2 to TRBJ2-5; no definite D call. V lost 7 bases, J lost 5 bases, and 5 bases lay in between. Germline lookup yields CDR1 SNHLY and CDR2 FYNNEI. The CDR3 has 10 amino acids. Based on the CDR3 plus reference TRBV2 and TRBJ2-5, the full variable domain is EPEVTQTPSHQVTQMGQEVILRCVPISNHLYFYWYRQILGQKVEFLVSFYNNEISEKSEIFDDQFSVERPDGSNFTLKIRSTKLEDSAMYFCASNGETQYFGPGTRLLVL.

The rearrangement uses TRBV5-4 and TRBJ2-4; D possibly uses TRBD1 or TRBD2 (5 bases each). V was pared by 0 bases and J by 1 base, with 14 bases between. Germline CDR1 SGHNT, CDR2 YYREEE (reference sequence). This CDR3 has 17 amino acids. CDR3 DNA sequence: TGTGCCAGCAGCTTGGGGCAGGGAGTTCGTGCCAAAAACATTCAGTACTTC. Encoded protein: CASSLGQGVRAKNIQYF.

The chain recombines TRBV7-6 with TRBJ2-2; D may be TRBD2 (6 bases). The length of the CDR3 is 15 residues. Germline V CDR1 and CDR2: SGHVS, FNYEAQ. The V and J ends lost 5 bases and 5 bases respectively, with 15 bases between them. In nucleotides, the CDR3 is TGTGCCAGCAGCCCCGCCTGGAGGGGAACCGGGGAGCTGTTTTTT. Translating gives CASSPAWRGTGELFF.

This chain uses TRBV7-9 with TRBJ2-7; the D is unclear. Germline V gene sequence: CDR1 SEHNR, CDR2 FQNEAQ (reference sequence). This CDR3 has 15 residues. V lost 2 bases and J 6 bases, leaving 17 bases between the germline ends. The CDR3 DNA follows: TGTGCCAGCAGCTTACAAGGAAAGGGTGGGTTCGAGCAGTACTTC. This translates into CASSLQGKGGFEQYF.

This chain connects TRBV13 to TRBJ2-1; D not certain. From germline, CDR1 is PRHDT and CDR2 FYEKMQ (reference sequence). The V and J ends lost 5 bases and 7 bases respectively, with 12 bases between them. The CDR3 is made up of 13 amino acids. As DNA, the CDR3 is TGTGCCAGCAGCCCTCGAATGGGAAATGAGCAGTTCTTC. Translating gives CASSPRMGNEQFF.

This chain uses TRBV4-1 with TRBJ1-2, with 10 bases aligning to TRBD1. CDR3 length: 15 residues. The trim removed 4 bases at V and 2 bases at J, leaving 4 bases unmatched. In germline, CDR1 is MGHRA, CDR2 YSYEKL. CDR3 protein: CASSPPGQGNYGYTF. The CDR3 nucleotides read TGCGCCAGCAGCCCTCCGGGACAGGGGAACTATGGCTACACCTTC.

The J gene is TRBJ2-7, the V gene TRBV4-3, with D unclear. CDR3 length: 16 residues. Germline CDR1 LGHNA, CDR2 YSLEER. V lost 4 bases, J lost 5 bases, and 21 bases lay in between. The CDR3, as DNA: TGCGCCAGCAGCCGACGAACTACCGACCCCTGGGACGAGCAGTACTTC. Its protein is CASSRRTTDPWDEQYF.

This rearrangement joins TRBV5-1 to TRBJ2-7; tentative D call: TRBD2 (5 bases). The CDR3 consists of 15 residues. CDR1 SGHRS and CDR2 YFSETQ come from the germline V gene. V lost 3 bases and J 6 bases, leaving 19 bases between the germline ends. This chain's CDR3 is CASSWREGPGREQYF. The CDR3, as DNA: TGCGCCAGCAGCTGGCGAGAGGGCCCAGGCCGCGAGCAGTACTTC.